This T cell receptor beta chain appears in the sequencing data of a study of cytomegalovirus exposure and HLA in healthy donors. Points from the study as a whole: Available immune exposure information covered CMV serostatus only. HLA alleles were associated with fewer than 20,000 TCR beta sequences in a later analysis at 0.05 false discovery rate. Data from an earlier analysis indicated that most TCR beta V segments were productive either about 87% or about 30% of the time.

Unrecorded immune exposure was likely among donors, who were nominally healthy when sampled. Germline CDR1 reads MDHEN; CDR2 reads SYDVKM. The length of the CDR3 is 17 residues. V lost 2 bases to trimming and J lost 0 bases, with 13 bases between them. Vbeta (60) and Jbeta (13) primers were used in the PCR. Generated by immunoSEQ multiplex PCR, the TCRdb table keeps only in-frame clones and is missing some. The sample shows about 160,000 clones, around 80% of them seen only once. Points on this clone: As yet, its antigen is unknown.

V usage is TRBV28 and J usage is TRBJ2-2; D is possibly TRBD1 (5 bases). Sequencing was carried out using PBMCs. The clonotype originates from a woman aged 40 to 50 in good health and CMV-seropositive. CDR3 in DNA: TGTGCCAGCAGTTTAGGCAGTGGGGCAGCGAACACCGGGGAGCTGTTTTTT. Its translation: CASSLGSGAANTGELFF.